These 21 T cell receptor beta chains were all obtained from the same sample, sequenced in a study of T cells in Graves' hyperthyroidism and ophthalmopathy. RNA transcripts gave rise to amplified TCR beta CDR3 regions. TCR CDR3 underwent first-round RT-PCR with the HTBI primer set. TCRdb re-called the multiplex PCR reads through MiXCR, storing one row per CDR3 protein. The sample carries roughly 330,000 distinct CDR3 sequences, roughly 15% recorded once. Sequences were obtained from blood. The receptors here all came from a man aged 30 to 39 with Graves' hyperthyroidism.

Concerning this clonotype itself: A much bigger clone sits one base away, suggesting this may be a read error. The genes are TRBV7-3 and TRBJ2-3; 9 positions match TRBD1. J gave up 6 bases and V 8 bases, and 9 bases lay outside the gene matches. There are 14 residues in the CDR3. Germline CDR1 reads SGHTA; CDR2 reads FQGTGA. CDR3 region: CASGRGQGLDTQYF. The CDR3, as DNA: TGTGCCAGCGGCCGTGGACAGGGGTTGGATACGCAGTATTTT.

This CDR3 reads CASSQTSGRMDTGELFF. The CDR3 coding sequence is TGTGCCAGCAGCCAGACTAGCGGGAGGATGGACACCGGGGAGCTGTTTTTT. The chain employs TRBV5-6 and TRBJ2-2, with 13 positions matching TRBD2. The germline V gene encodes CDR1 SGHDT and CDR2 YYEEEE. The CDR3 runs to 17 residues. V shed 4 bases, J shed 3 bases, and the junction held 6 bases outside the gene matches. The full variable domain, its missing parts supplied by reference TRBV5-6 and TRBJ2-2, is DAGVTQSPTHLIKTRGQQVTLRCSPKSGHDTVSWYQQALGQGPQFIFQYYEEEERQRGNFPDRFSGHQFPNYSSELNVNALLLGDSALYLCASSQTSGRMDTGELFFGEGSRLTVL.

The chain recombines TRBV2 with TRBJ2-1; 10 bases align to TRBD2. The germline CDR1 and CDR2 sequences are SNHLY and FYNNEI. CDR3 length: 15 residues. Trimming cost V 4 bases and J 4 bases; bases outside gene matches: 4. CDR3 bases: TGTGCCAGCAGTGTTAGCGGGAGGTTTTACAATGAGCAGTTCTTC. Protein sequence: CASSVSGRFYNEQFF.

Worth noting for this clonotype: The junction and the germline gene differ at one end; a read error may be behind it. The chain recombines TRBV11-1 with TRBJ2-1; D assignment may be TRBD1 or TRBD2 (5 bases each). The CDR3 length is 16 residues. In germline, CDR1 is SGHAT, CDR2 FQDESV (reference sequence). CDR3: CAGSLRPVGRVVEQFF. In DNA form, the CDR3 reads TGTGCCGGCAGCTTACGCCCAGTGGGACGAGTGGTTGAGCAGTTCTTC.

This clonotype was counted only a few times. The rearrangement links TRBV4-1 to TRBJ1-1; D is unresolved. This CDR3 region has 14 residues. Trimming removed 3 bases from V and 1 base from J, with 9 bases in between. Germline lookup yields CDR1 MGHRA and CDR2 YSYEKL. The CDR3 sequence: CASSHASRNTEAFF. CDR3 nucleotide sequence: TGCGCCAGCAGCCACGCCAGTCGGAACACTGAAGCTTTCTTT.

This clonotype was observed at least ten times. The gene calls are TRBV6-1 and TRBJ1-2; 8 bases map to TRBD1. J was trimmed by 4 bases and V by 6 bases; bases with no gene match: 10. Germline lookup yields CDR1 MNHNS and CDR2 SASEGT. The CDR3 spans 15 residues. CDR3 DNA: TGTGCCAGCAGAGAGACAGGGGAGCTCGCCTATGGCTACACCTTC. It specifies CASRETGELAYGYTF.

This clonotype showed up just a few times. For the CDR3, the DNA is TGTGCCAGCTCCATAGTGGGGTCCCAAGAGACCCAGTACTTC. Its protein is CASSIVGSQETQYF. V gene TRBV6-1 combines with J gene TRBJ2-5; no clear D gene. CDR3 size: 14 residues. The V end was cut by 8 bases, the J end by 1 base, with 14 bases between. In germline, CDR1 is MNHNS, CDR2 SASEGT.

In its sample, this clonotype was seen many times. The V gene is TRBV3-1, the J gene TRBJ1-2; 8 bases are a match to TRBD1. Germline V gene data show CDR1 as LGHDT and CDR2 as YNNKEL (reference sequence). The CDR3 has 14 residues. With 7 bases clipped from V and 4 bases from J, the junction kept 8 bases outside the gene matches. The CDR3 nucleotides read TGTGCCAGCACCCCACAGGGGGTAGTCTATGGCTACACCTTC. This translates into CASTPQGVVYGYTF.

This clonotype has a count of ten or more. The rearrangement joins TRBV11-2 to TRBJ2-1; 7 bases map to TRBD2. The CDR3 length is 15 residues. V was clipped by 3 bases and J by 2 bases; unmatched bases: 4. Germline lookup yields CDR1 SGHAT and CDR2 FQNNGV. In DNA, the CDR3 is TGTGCCAGCAGCTTCGACGGGGGGACCTACAATGAGCAGTTCTTC. It encodes CASSFDGGTYNEQFF.

The chain carries TRBV28 and TRBJ1-3; D is undetermined. Germline CDR1 and CDR2: MDHEN and SYDVKM. The length of the CDR3 is 15 residues. V lost 6 bases and J 1 base, leaving 13 bases between the germline ends. In nucleotides, the CDR3 is TGTGCCAGCAGCTTTCTGGGCTTTTCTGGAAACACCATATATTTT. This codes for CASSFLGFSGNTIYF.

V is TRBV12-3 or TRBV12-4 and J is TRBJ2-2, with D perhaps TRBD1 or TRBD2 (5 bases each). V lost 6 bases and J 6 bases, leaving 11 bases between the germline ends. This CDR3 is built from 13 residues. This chain's CDR3 is CASRGTTAGELFF. The CDR3 DNA sequence: TGTGCCAGCAGGGGGACGACAGCCGGGGAGCTGTTTTTT.

This clonotype was observed many times. V is TRBV20-1 and J is TRBJ1-5; possibly TRBD1 for D (6 bases). The CDR3 runs 13 residues. V was cut by 2 bases and J by 5 bases, with 10 bases left in between. The germline V gene encodes CDR1 DFQATT and CDR2 SNEGSKA (reference sequence). CDR3 nucleotide sequence: TGCAGTGCTAGACCACAGGGTGATCAGCCCCAGCATTTT. It specifies CSARPQGDQPQHF.

This clonotype was observed at least ten times. This rearrangement joins TRBV2 to TRBJ2-3; unclear D gene. V lost 3 bases to trimming and J lost 0 bases, with 10 bases between them. The germline V gene encodes CDR1 SNHLY and CDR2 FYNNEI. The CDR3 sequence is 15 residues long. CDR3 amino acids: CASSDWDPSTDTQYF. The CDR3 DNA is TGTGCCAGCAGTGACTGGGATCCTAGCACAGATACGCAGTATTTT.

This clonotype appeared a few times. The chain carries TRBV20-1 and TRBJ2-5; D not resolved. This CDR3 is 15 amino acids long. Germline CDR1 reads DFQATT; CDR2 reads SNEGSKA (reference sequence). Trimming cost V 0 bases and J 4 bases, with 15 bases left between them. The CDR3 DNA reads TGCAGTGCTAGAGATGGTGCAGCGCCGGCAGAGACCCAGTACTTC. Translating gives CSARDGAAPAETQYF.

This clonotype was seen ten or more times. The rearrangement links TRBV24-1 to TRBJ2-1; TRBD1 aligns across 7 bases. V trimming: 7 bases; J trimming: 1 base; junction bases outside the gene matches: 0. This CDR3 is built from 13 residues. Germline assignment: CDR1 KGHDR and CDR2 SFDVKD. CDR3 DNA: TGTGCCACCAGACAGGGGTCCTACAATGAGCAGTTCTTC. Its translation is CATRQGSYNEQFF.

V usage is TRBV5-1 and J usage is TRBJ2-7, with a tentative D call TRBD1 (5 bases). The V end was cut by 5 bases, the J end by 0 bases, with 12 bases between. The CDR3 covers 14 residues. Germline-derived CDR1 and CDR2 are SGHRS and YFSETQ. This chain's CDR3 is CASRLQVSSYEQYF. Here the CDR3 DNA reads TGCGCCAGCAGGCTACAGGTGAGCTCCTACGAGCAGTACTTC.

In DNA form, the CDR3 reads TGTGCCAATTCGACTAATGGCTACACCTTC. Its protein product is CANSTNGYTF. The chain combines TRBV7-3 with TRBJ1-2, with D unclear. This CDR3 is 10 amino acids long. With 10 bases removed from V and 6 bases from J, the gap between germline ends came to 9 bases. Germline CDR1 is SGHTA and CDR2 is FQGTGA.

For this clonotype: Because it lacks the conserved phenylalanine or tryptophan at the end, this CDR3 is likely a read error. The V call is TRBV27, the J call TRBJ1-5, with D tentatively TRBD1 (5 bases). V lost 4 bases, J lost 3 bases, and 7 bases lay in between. CDR3 length: 13 residues. Germline V gene lookup returns CDR1 MNHEY and CDR2 SMNVEV (reference sequence). The CDR3 sequence: CASSSGPNQPQHS. In nucleotides, the CDR3 is TGTGCCAGCAGTTCAGGGCCCAATCAGCCCCAGCATTCT.

The chain carries TRBV7-9 and TRBJ2-2, with 8 positions matching TRBD2. Germline V lookup: CDR1 SEHNR, CDR2 FQNEAQ (reference sequence). CDR3 length equals 16 residues. Trimming took 2 bases from V and 0 from J; bases not matched to a gene: 2. This chain's CDR3 is CASSLREGPNTGELFF. The CDR3 DNA is TGTGCCAGCAGCTTACGGGAGGGCCCGAACACCGGGGAGCTGTTTTTT.

This clonotype was observed at least ten times. The chain combines TRBV2 with TRBJ2-7, with no clear D. Trimming took off 1 base at V and 12 bases at J, with 16 bases between the two ends. CDR3 length equals 13 residues. Germline assignment: CDR1 SNHLY and CDR2 FYNNEI. The CDR3 spells CASSEDSSPSWYF. DNA for the CDR3: TGTGCCAGCAGTGAAGACAGCTCCCCAAGCTGGTACTTC.

This clonotype was counted at least ten times. The chain carries TRBV18 and TRBJ1-6; D uncertain. From germline, CDR1 is KGHSH and CDR2 LQKENI. CDR3 size: 14 residues. V lost 3 bases to trimming and J lost 10 bases, with 13 bases between them. The CDR3 is CASSPRVSASPLHF. The CDR3 nucleotides are TGTGCCAGCTCACCGAGGGTATCGGCCTCACCCCTCCACTTT.